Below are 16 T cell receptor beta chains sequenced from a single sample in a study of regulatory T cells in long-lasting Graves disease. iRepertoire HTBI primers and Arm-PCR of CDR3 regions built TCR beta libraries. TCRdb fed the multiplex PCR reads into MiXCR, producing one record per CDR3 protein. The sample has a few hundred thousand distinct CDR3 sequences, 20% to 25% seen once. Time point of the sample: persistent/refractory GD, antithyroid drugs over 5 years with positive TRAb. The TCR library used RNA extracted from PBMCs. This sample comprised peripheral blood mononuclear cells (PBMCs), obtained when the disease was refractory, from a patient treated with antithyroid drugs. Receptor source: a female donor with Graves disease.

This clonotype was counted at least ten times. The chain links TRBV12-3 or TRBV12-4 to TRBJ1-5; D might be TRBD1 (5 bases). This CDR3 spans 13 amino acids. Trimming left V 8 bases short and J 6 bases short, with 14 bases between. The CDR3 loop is CASSPGPSQPQHF. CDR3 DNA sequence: TGTGCCAGCTCACCAGGGCCCAGTCAGCCCCAGCATTTT.

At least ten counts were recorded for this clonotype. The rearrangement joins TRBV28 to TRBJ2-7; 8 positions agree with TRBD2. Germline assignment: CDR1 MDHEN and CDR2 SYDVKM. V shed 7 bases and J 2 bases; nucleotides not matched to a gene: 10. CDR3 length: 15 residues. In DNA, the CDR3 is TGTGCCAGCACCTCGGGGGGGGCGGAGACCTACGAGCAGTACTTC. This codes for CASTSGGAETYEQYF.

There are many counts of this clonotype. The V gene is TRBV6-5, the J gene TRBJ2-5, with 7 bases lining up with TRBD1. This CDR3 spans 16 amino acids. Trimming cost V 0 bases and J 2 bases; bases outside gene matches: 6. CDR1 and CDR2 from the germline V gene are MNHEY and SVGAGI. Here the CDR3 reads CASSYSGTDSQETQYF. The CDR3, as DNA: TGTGCCAGCAGTTACTCGGGGACAGACTCGCAAGAGACCCAGTACTTC.

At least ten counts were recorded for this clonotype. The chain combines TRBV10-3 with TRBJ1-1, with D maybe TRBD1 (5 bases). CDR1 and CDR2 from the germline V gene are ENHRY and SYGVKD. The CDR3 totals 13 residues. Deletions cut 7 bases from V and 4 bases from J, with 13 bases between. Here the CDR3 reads CAINDKGTTEAFF. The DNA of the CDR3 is TGTGCCATCAACGATAAGGGGACCACTGAAGCTTTCTTT.

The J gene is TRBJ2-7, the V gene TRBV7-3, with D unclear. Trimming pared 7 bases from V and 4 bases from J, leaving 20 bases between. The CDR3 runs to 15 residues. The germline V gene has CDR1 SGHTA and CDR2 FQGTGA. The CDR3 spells CASNLVARLEYEQYF. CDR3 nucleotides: TGTGCCAGCAACTTGGTGGCTCGACTCGAGTACGAGCAGTACTTC.

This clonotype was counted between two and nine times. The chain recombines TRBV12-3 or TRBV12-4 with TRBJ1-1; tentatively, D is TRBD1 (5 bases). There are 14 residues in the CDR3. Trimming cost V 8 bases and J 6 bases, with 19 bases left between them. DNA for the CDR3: TGTGCCAGCCACCGGCCCTCAGGGCTGGCTGAAGCTTTCTTT. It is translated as CASHRPSGLAEAFF.

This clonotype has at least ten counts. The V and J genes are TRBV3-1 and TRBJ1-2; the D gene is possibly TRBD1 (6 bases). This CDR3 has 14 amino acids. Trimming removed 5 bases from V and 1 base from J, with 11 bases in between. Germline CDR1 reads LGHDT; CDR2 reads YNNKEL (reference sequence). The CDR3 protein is CASSGTRDNYGYTF. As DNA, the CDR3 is TGTGCCAGCAGCGGGACACGCGATAACTATGGCTACACCTTC.

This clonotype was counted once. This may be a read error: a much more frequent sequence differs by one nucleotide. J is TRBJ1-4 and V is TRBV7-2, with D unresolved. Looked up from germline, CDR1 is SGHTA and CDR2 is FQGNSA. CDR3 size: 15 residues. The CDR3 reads CASSLGRSTNEKLLF. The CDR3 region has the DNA TGTGCCAGCAGCTTAGGGAGATCGACTAATGAAAAACTGCTTTTT. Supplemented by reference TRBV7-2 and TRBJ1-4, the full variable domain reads GAGVSQSPSNKVTEKGKDVELRCDPISGHTALYWYRQSLGQGLEFLIYFQGNSAPDKSGLPSDRFSAERTGGSVSTLTIQRTQQEDSAVYLCASSLGRSTNEKLLFGSGTQLSVL.

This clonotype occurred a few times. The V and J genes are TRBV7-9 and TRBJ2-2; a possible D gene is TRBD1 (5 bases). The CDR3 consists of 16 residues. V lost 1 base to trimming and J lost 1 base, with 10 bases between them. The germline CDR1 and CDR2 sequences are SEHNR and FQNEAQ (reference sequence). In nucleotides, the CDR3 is TGTGCCAGCAGCTTAGGAACAGGATTGAACACCGGGGAGCTGTTTTTT. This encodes CASSLGTGLNTGELFF.

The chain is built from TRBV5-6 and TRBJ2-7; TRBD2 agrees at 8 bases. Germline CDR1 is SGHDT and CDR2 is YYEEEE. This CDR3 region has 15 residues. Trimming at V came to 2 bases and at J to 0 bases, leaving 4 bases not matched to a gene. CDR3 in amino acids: CASSLLAESSYEQYF. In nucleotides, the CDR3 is TGTGCCAGCAGCTTACTAGCGGAAAGCTCCTACGAGCAGTACTTC.

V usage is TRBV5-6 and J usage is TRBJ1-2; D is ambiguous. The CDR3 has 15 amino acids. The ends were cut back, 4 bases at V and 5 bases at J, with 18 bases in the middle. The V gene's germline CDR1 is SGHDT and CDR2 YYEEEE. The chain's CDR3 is CASSMMTGRLYGYTF. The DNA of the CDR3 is TGTGCCAGCAGCATGATGACCGGTCGGTTATATGGCTACACCTTC.

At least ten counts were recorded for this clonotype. DNA of the CDR3: TGTGCCAGCAGTTACGACAGGTTCGGAGGAGAGACCCAGTACTTC. Protein: CASSYDRFGGETQYF. The rearrangement uses TRBV6-5 and TRBJ2-5; TRBD1 might be the D (6 bases). Germline loops: CDR1 MNHEY, CDR2 SVGAGI. The CDR3 length is 15 residues. The V end lost 2 bases, the J end lost 4 bases, and 14 bases lay between the germline ends.

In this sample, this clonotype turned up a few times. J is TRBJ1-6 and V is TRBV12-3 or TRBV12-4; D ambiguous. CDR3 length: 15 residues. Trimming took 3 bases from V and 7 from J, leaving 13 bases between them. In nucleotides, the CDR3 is TGTGCCAGCAGTTTTACCGCCCCGGAGAATTCACCCCTCCACTTT. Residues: CASSFTAPENSPLHF.

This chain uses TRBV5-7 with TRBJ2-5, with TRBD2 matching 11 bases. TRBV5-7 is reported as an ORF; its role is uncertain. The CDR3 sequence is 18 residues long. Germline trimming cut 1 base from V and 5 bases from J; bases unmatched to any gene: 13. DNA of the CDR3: TGTGCCAGCAGCTTGAAGGTTTGGACTAGCGGGTCCCAGGAGACCCAGTACTTC. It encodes CASSLKVWTSGSQETQYF.

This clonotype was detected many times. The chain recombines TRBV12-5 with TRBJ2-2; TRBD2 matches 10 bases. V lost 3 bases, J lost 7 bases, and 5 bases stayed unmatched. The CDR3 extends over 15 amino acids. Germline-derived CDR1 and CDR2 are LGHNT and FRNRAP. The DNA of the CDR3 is TGTGCTAGTGGTTTCAGCGGGAGGGCTAACGGGGAGCTGTTTTTT. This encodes CASGFSGRANGELFF.

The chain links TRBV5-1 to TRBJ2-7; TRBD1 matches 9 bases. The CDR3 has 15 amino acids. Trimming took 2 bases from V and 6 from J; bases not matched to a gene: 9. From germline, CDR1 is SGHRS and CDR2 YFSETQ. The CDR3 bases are TGCGCCAGCAGCTTCCGACCGGGACAGGGACGCGAGCAGTACTTC. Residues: CASSFRPGQGREQYF.